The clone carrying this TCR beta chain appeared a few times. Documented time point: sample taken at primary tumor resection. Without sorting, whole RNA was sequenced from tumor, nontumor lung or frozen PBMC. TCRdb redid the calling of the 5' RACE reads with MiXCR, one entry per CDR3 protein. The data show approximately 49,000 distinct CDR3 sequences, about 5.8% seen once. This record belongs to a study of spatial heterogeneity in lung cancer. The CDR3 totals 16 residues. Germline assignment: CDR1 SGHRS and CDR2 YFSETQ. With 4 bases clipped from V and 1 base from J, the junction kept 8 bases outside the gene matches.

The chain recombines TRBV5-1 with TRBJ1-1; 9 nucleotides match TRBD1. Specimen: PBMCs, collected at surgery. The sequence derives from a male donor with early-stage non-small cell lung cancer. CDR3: CASSRTGGYPNTEAFF. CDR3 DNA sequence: TGCGCCAGCAGCAGAACAGGGGGCTACCCGAACACTGAAGCTTTCTTT. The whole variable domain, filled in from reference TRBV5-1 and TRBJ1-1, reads KAGVTQTPRYLIKTRGQQVTLSCSPISGHRSVSWYQQTPGQGLQFLFEYFSETQRNKGNFPGRFSGRQFSNSRSEMNVSTLELGDSALYLCASSRTGGYPNTEAFFGQGTRLTVV.